These 11 T cell receptor beta chains originate from one sample sequenced in a study of PD-1 blockade in classical Hodgkin lymphoma. Each and every patient relapsed after autologous stem cell transplantation, and patients got differing brentuximab vedotin exposure. Measured with immunoSEQ multiplex PCR; TCRdb has only the in-frame clones, and not every one. The sample yields about 110,000 clones, 80% to 90% seen once. Here the sequenced sample was peripheral blood mononuclear cells (PBMCs), taken before the second cycle of nivolumab. These receptors were collected from a human donor with classical Hodgkin lymphoma.

The chain carries TRBV19 and TRBJ1-4; a possible D gene is TRBD1 (5 bases). Germline CDR1 reads LNHDA; CDR2 reads SQIVND (reference sequence). The V gene lost 3 bases and the J gene lost 7 bases, with 18 bases spanning the gap. The CDR3 has 16 amino acids. CDR3 DNA: TGTGCCAGTAGTATGTTTCTTCAGGGTGACGGTGAAAAACTGTTTTTT. Amino acid sequence: CASSMFLQGDGEKLFF.

This clone was recorded only once. The chain recombines TRBV6-6 with TRBJ1-1; tentatively, D is TRBD1 (6 bases). Trimming pared 6 bases from V and 1 base from J, leaving 15 bases between. CDR1 is MNHNY, CDR2 SVGAGI, per germline (reference sequence). CDR3 length: 15 amino acids. The CDR3 reads CASSKVGTPNTEAFF. The CDR3 DNA reads as TGTGCCAGCAGCAAAGTCGGGACACCGAACACTGAAGCTTTCTTT.

J is TRBJ2-2 and V is TRBV5-1, with D possibly TRBD2 on 5 matching bases. The CDR3 is 17 residues long. The germline V gene has CDR1 SGHRS and CDR2 YFSETQ. Trimming cost V 1 base and J 2 bases, with 15 bases left between them. CDR3: CASSLTSRGPNTGELFF. The CDR3, as DNA: TGCGCCAGCAGCTTGACTAGTCGAGGGCCAAACACCGGGGAGCTGTTTTTT.

The J gene is TRBJ2-1, the V gene TRBV6-1, with 10 bases that match TRBD2. This CDR3 has 14 residues. The V gene's germline CDR1 is MNHNS and CDR2 SASEGT. Trimming at V came to 6 bases and at J to 4 bases, leaving 3 bases not matched to a gene. CDR3 DNA sequence: TGTGCCAGCAGGCTAGCGGGAGATTACAATGAGCAGTTCTTC. Amino acid sequence: CASRLAGDYNEQFF.

The chain joins TRBV4-3 to TRBJ2-1, with 9 bases aligning to TRBD1. V was clipped by 1 base and J by 7 bases; unmatched bases: 8. This CDR3 is built from 16 residues. CDR1 is LGHNA, CDR2 YSLEER, per germline. The CDR3 sequence is CASSQVVGQGLNEQFF. The CDR3 DNA follows: TGCGCCAGCAGCCAAGTAGTTGGACAGGGGTTGAATGAGCAGTTCTTC.

This clone was detected a few times. This chain links TRBV4-1 with TRBJ2-1; 12 bases line up with TRBD2. V dropped 6 bases and J dropped 7; count of bases not matched to a gene: 7. CDR3 length equals 15 residues. Germline CDR1 and CDR2: MGHRA and YSYEKL. The CDR3 nucleotides read TGCGCCAGCAGGCAACTAGCGGGAGGTAAAAATGAGCAGTTCTTC. Protein product: CASRQLAGGKNEQFF.

This clone was picked up one time. The chain is built from TRBV4-1 and TRBJ2-2; D remains unclear. Trimming stripped 1 base from V and 0 bases from J, with 9 bases between. CDR3 length: 16 residues. The germline CDR1 and CDR2 sequences are MGHRA and YSYEKL. CDR3 DNA: TGCGCCAGCAGCCAAGTATTCGGAGCGAACACCGGGGAGCTGTTTTTT. It codes for CASSQVFGANTGELFF.

The V gene is TRBV5-6, the J gene TRBJ2-1, with TRBD2 matching over 7 bases. The CDR3 length is 16 residues. Germline V gives CDR1 SGHDT, CDR2 YYEEEE. Unmatched junction bases numbered 10, after V lost 4 bases and J lost 3 bases. CDR3 sequence: CASSSSGTTLYNEQFF. The DNA for the CDR3 is TGTGCCAGCAGCAGTTCGGGGACTACCCTCTACAATGAGCAGTTCTTC. Complete variable domain (other parts from reference TRBV5-6 and TRBJ2-1): DAGVTQSPTHLIKTRGQQVTLRCSPKSGHDTVSWYQQALGQGPQFIFQYYEEEERQRGNFPDRFSGHQFPNYSSELNVNALLLGDSALYLCASSSSGTTLYNEQFFGPGTRLTVL.

The CDR3 DNA reads TGTGCCAGCTCTCCGGGTCTAGCGGGGGGGCCAGATACGCAGTATTTT. It translates to CASSPGLAGGPDTQYF. V usage is TRBV18 and J usage is TRBJ2-3, with 12 positions matching TRBD2. J gave up 4 bases and V 6 bases, and 8 bases lay outside the gene matches. CDR3 length: 16 residues. CDR1 is KGHSH, CDR2 LQKENI, per germline.

J is TRBJ1-1 and V is TRBV6-1; 11 bases fit TRBD1. The V segment lost 4 bases and the J segment 6 bases; nucleotides outside the gene matches: 7. The CDR3 is 15 residues long. Germline lookup yields CDR1 MNHNS and CDR2 SASEGT. The chain's CDR3 is CASSGPGQGVPEAFF. For the CDR3, the DNA is TGTGCCAGCAGTGGTCCGGGACAGGGGGTACCTGAAGCTTTCTTT.

Only one count was recorded for this clone. V and J are TRBV11-2 and TRBJ1-1; 7 nucleotides match TRBD1. The V and J ends lost 0 bases and 1 base, in that order; junction bases with no gene match: 8. Germline loops: CDR1 SGHAT, CDR2 FQNNGV. The CDR3 contains 17 residues. In DNA form, the CDR3 reads TGTGCCAGCAGCTTAGATCCTCCGGGACAGAAGAACACTGAAGCTTTCTTT. It encodes CASSLDPPGQKNTEAFF.